A single sample is the source of the 14 T cell receptor beta chains below, sequenced in a study of cytomegalovirus exposure and HLA in healthy donors. PCR involved 60 Vbeta and 13 Jbeta primers. Libraries were prepared by immunoSEQ multiplex PCR; TCRdb keeps only in-frame clonotypes and omits some of them. The profile shows around 220,000 clones, nearly 80% of them singletons. Sequenced: PBMCs. Every receptor here comes from a man younger than 30 in good health and CMV-seronegative.

This clone was seen once. V is TRBV28 and J is TRBJ1-1; weak D call: TRBD1 (5 bases). Germline V gene data show CDR1 as MDHEN and CDR2 as SYDVKM. V lost 4 bases to trimming and J lost 1 base, with 13 bases between them. The CDR3 is 15 amino acids. For the CDR3, the DNA is TGTGCCAGCAGTTCCGGAGGGGATACGAACACTGAAGCTTTCTTT. Translating gives CASSSGGDTNTEAFF.

This rearrangement joins TRBV7-8 to TRBJ2-2, with 10 positions matching TRBD2. Germline assignment: CDR1 SGHVS and CDR2 FQNEAQ. V lost 1 base to trimming and J lost 6 bases; unmatched junction nucleotides: 11. This CDR3 contains 18 residues. The CDR3 sequence: CASSLEVASGRGPGELFF. CDR3 DNA sequence: TGTGCCAGCAGCTTAGAAGTGGCTAGCGGGAGAGGTCCCGGGGAGCTGTTTTTT. Full variable domain (rest looked up from reference TRBV7-8 and TRBJ2-2): GAGVSQSPRYKVAKRGQDVALRCDPISGHVSLFWYQQALGQGPEFLTYFQNEAQLDKSGLPSDRFFAERPEGSVSTLKIQRTQQEDSAVYLCASSLEVASGRGPGELFFGEGSRLTVL.

The chain joins TRBV27 to TRBJ1-2; 8 bases line up with TRBD1. Trimming took 7 bases from V and 4 from J; bases not matched to a gene: 8. This CDR3 is built from 14 residues. Germline-derived CDR1 and CDR2 are MNHEY and SMNVEV (reference sequence). CDR3 region: CASTSRGRPYGYTF. In nucleotides, the CDR3 is TGTGCCAGCACCAGCAGGGGGCGCCCCTATGGCTACACCTTC.

The gene calls are TRBV7-8 and TRBJ2-7; D is uncertain. The V and J ends lost 3 bases and 3 bases respectively, with 12 bases between them. CDR1 and CDR2 (germline): SGHVS, FQNEAQ. This CDR3 region has 14 residues. In DNA form, the CDR3 reads TGTGCCAGCAGCTTTGGGCAGCAGCTCTACGAGCAGTACTTC. Translated: CASSFGQQLYEQYF. Filled out from reference TRBV7-8 and TRBJ2-7, the complete variable domain reads GAGVSQSPRYKVAKRGQDVALRCDPISGHVSLFWYQQALGQGPEFLTYFQNEAQLDKSGLPSDRFFAERPEGSVSTLKIQRTQQEDSAVYLCASSFGQQLYEQYFGPGTRLTVT.

The rearrangement uses TRBV6-1 and TRBJ1-1, with 10 positions matching TRBD1. The CDR3 is 14 amino acids. Germline assignment: CDR1 MNHNS and CDR2 SASEGT. With 8 bases clipped from V and 3 bases from J, the junction kept 6 bases outside the gene matches. The CDR3 loop is CASATDRGDTEAFF. The DNA for the CDR3 is TGTGCCAGCGCAACGGACAGGGGGGACACTGAAGCTTTCTTT.

Comment on this clone: The sample holds other DNA sequences that translate to the same CDR3. The V call is TRBV19, the J call TRBJ1-4; tentatively, D is TRBD1 (6 bases). This CDR3 contains 16 residues. Trimming removed 6 bases from V and 0 bases from J, with 14 bases in between. Germline V CDR1 and CDR2: LNHDA, SQIVND (reference sequence). CDR3 sequence: CASSTSRTATNEKLFF. The CDR3 nucleotides are TGTGCCAGTAGCACCTCGCGGACAGCAACTAATGAAAAACTGTTTTTT.

The rearrangement joins TRBV7-2 to TRBJ1-5; 7 nucleotides match TRBD1. The V and J ends lost 1 base and 3 bases, in that order; junction bases with no gene match: 3. Germline CDR1 reads SGHTA; CDR2 reads FQGNSA. CDR3 length: 15 residues. The chain's CDR3 is CASSLVGQINQPQHF. The CDR3 nucleotides read TGTGCCAGCAGCTTAGTGGGACAGATCAATCAGCCCCAGCATTTT. The full variable domain, in which reference TRBV7-2 and TRBJ1-5 provide the parts outside the CDR3, is GAGVSQSPSNKVTEKGKDVELRCDPISGHTALYWYRQSLGQGLEFLIYFQGNSAPDKSGLPSDRFSAERTGGSVSTLTIQRTQQEDSAVYLCASSLVGQINQPQHFGDGTRLSIL.

This chain joins TRBV9 and TRBJ2-2; 11 bases fit TRBD2. Trimming cost V 4 bases and J 0 bases; bases outside gene matches: 11. Germline CDR1 and CDR2: SGDLS and YYNGEE. This CDR3 is 19 amino acids long. The CDR3 region is CASSFPGTSGLANTGELFF. For the CDR3, the DNA is TGTGCCAGCAGCTTCCCCGGGACTAGCGGACTCGCGAACACCGGGGAGCTGTTTTTT.

This chain connects TRBV9 to TRBJ1-2; D is possibly TRBD1 (5 bases). The germline gives CDR1 SGDLS, CDR2 YYNGEE. V was clipped by 3 bases and J by 5 bases, with 17 bases between them. The CDR3 has 15 amino acids. The CDR3 loop reads CASSGEEGQFYGYTF. The CDR3 region has the DNA TGTGCCAGCAGCGGGGAGGAGGGGCAGTTTTATGGCTACACCTTC.

The genes are TRBV7-2 and TRBJ1-2; 11 bases fit TRBD1. There are 15 residues in the CDR3. Germline V gene data show CDR1 as SGHTA and CDR2 as FQGNSA. The V segment lost 5 bases and the J segment 5 bases; nucleotides outside the gene matches: 7. The CDR3 is CASSDGTGGGYGYTF. In DNA form, the CDR3 reads TGTGCCAGCAGCGACGGGACAGGGGGAGGTTATGGCTACACCTTC.

This clone was counted at least ten times. The rearrangement joins TRBV4-2 to TRBJ1-2; no clear D gene. CDR1 is LGHNA and CDR2 is YNFKEQ in the germline V gene. The CDR3 is made up of 14 amino acids. Trimming took 3 bases from V and 9 from J, leaving 17 bases between them. CDR3 nucleotides: TGTGCCAGCAGCCAGGTCGGTACTCATGACAGCTACACCTTC. Its protein product is CASSQVGTHDSYTF.

The chain has TRBV11-2 and TRBJ2-7; weak D call: TRBD2 (5 bases). The V end was cut by 3 bases, the J end by 2 bases, with 17 bases between. This CDR3 comprises 16 residues. The germline gives CDR1 SGHAT, CDR2 FQNNGV. The CDR3 protein is CASSFLRGRTAYEQYF. The CDR3 DNA reads TGTGCCAGCAGCTTCTTACGTGGCAGGACTGCCTACGAGCAGTACTTC.

The genes are TRBV16 and TRBJ2-7; D is uncertain. The CDR3 has 13 residues. V was trimmed by 3 bases and J by 2 bases, leaving 8 bases between them. The V gene's germline CDR1 is KGHSY and CDR2 FQNENV. CDR3: CASSHDTPYEQYF. CDR3 nucleotide sequence: TGTGCCAGCAGCCACGACACTCCCTACGAGCAGTACTTC.

The chain joins TRBV4-3 to TRBJ1-1; 7 bases line up with TRBD1. After removal of 4 bases from V and 4 bases from J, the junction contained 6 bases not matched to a gene. CDR3 length: 14 residues. Germline CDR1 is LGHNA and CDR2 is YSLEER. This CDR3 reads CASSRLTGLTEAFF. The CDR3 DNA follows: TGCGCCAGCAGCCGCTTGACAGGGCTCACTGAAGCTTTCTTT.